The sequence of this T cell receptor (beta chain) was determined in a study of T cell repertoires in ileal Crohn's disease (dated by TCRdb to between 2018 and 2021). At the level of the whole study: The median duration of disease was approximately 7.9 years, and at the time of surgery around 36% of patients were active smokers. Surgery was performed for a complication in all patients, with stricturing disease in about 60% and penetrating disease in approximately 40%. M6 samples consisted of neoterminal ileum biopsies collected during postoperative colonoscopy. The study sequenced 171 mucosal samples from 57 patients, taken at several locations on the surgical specimen and at postoperative endoscopy. Running in parallel with the study was a multicentre cohort set up to find predictors of early endoscopic recurrence following ileocolonic resection. Endoscopic postoperative recurrence was defined as a Rutgeerts score above i0. Roughly half of the patients were given postoperative therapy, with 15 to 20 on anti-TNF agents and approximately ten on thiopurines. TCR repertoire analysis was performed in fewer than 70 Crohn's disease patients drawn from a prospective multicentre cohort.

In its sample, this clone was seen a few times. This receptor's antigen is unknown. Base qualities are not provided; no much larger clone lies one nucleotide away. Approximately 550 nanograms of biopsy DNA per sample were submitted for commercial TCRB immunosequencing. CDR3 regions were amplified from genomic DNA by Adaptive Biotechnology using a two-step, amplification bias-controlled multiplex PCR. In the first PCR, primers covered every V and J gene segment, and in the second PCR, barcodes and Illumina adapters were added. An Illumina instrument was used to sequence the CDR3 libraries. In the authors' own workflow: The analysis used both the pipelines supplied by the vendor and custom analysis of the raw data in R/Bioconductor with R version 3.3.0. Clonality, ranging from 0 to 1, was calculated as the inverse of the normalised Shannon entropy of all productive clones. High-frequency clones were defined as the repertoire share of the top 100 clones, retaining only clones passing a 95% confidence test. Overlap between samples was measured with the Morisita-Horn index, while repertoire diversity was measured with the Simpson index. TCRdb took this table from immuneACCESS and kept in-frame rearrangements with V and J called. Such tables lack part of the clones; where checked against another copy, unresolved V genes explain under half of the gap, and the rest is unexplained. That table supplies the V and J calls and clone size; D and trimming were determined from the DNA. Here the sample has around 13,000 clones; roughly 71% occur a single time. 7% to 9% of the sample belongs to the ten largest clones.

The time point label for this specimen denotes: neoterminal ileum biopsy at postoperative endoscopy, about 6 months after surgery. Adults with ileal or ileocolonic Crohn's disease for whom ileocolonic resection was indicated were considered eligible. Whole ileal mucosal biopsies were kept frozen at -80 degrees C prior to DNA extraction. Genomic DNA was extracted from frozen whole biopsies using a TRizol-based method and was quantified with a NanoDrop 2000 spectrophotometer. Broader findings and caveats from the paper: Compared with CD4 T cells, sorted CD8 T cells contained more high-frequency clones, which suggests that the mucosal expansions were mostly CD8. Higher percentages of high-frequency clones at the time of surgery were linked to endoscopic recurrence, and every patient with clonality above 26.8% (18/57) had recurrence. Mucosal CD4 and CD8 T cells were sorted and sequenced only in a subgroup of patients, the size of which was not stated. Postoperative endoscopy timing varied within the first year after surgery, with a median delay of about 7 months. A significantly higher proportion of clonal expansions was observed in active smokers at surgery than in non-smokers (about 25% vs 18%, p=0.02).

Sequences were obtained from ileal tissue. This sequence was found in an adult with Crohn's disease.

The base sequence is TGCGCCAGCAGCCAAGATCCCGGGCGCGGGGGTTCACCCCTCCACTTT. Its protein product is CASSQDPGRGGSPLHF. The V and J genes are TRBV4-1 and TRBJ1-6; the best D guess is TRBD1, with 5 bases matching. The CDR3 sequence holds 16 residues, the cysteine and phenylalanine included. Only CDR3 DNA remains: 48 bases, in frame from the first base. From the germline V gene, CDR1 is MGHRA and CDR2 is YSYEKL. The V end loses 0 bases and the J end loses 9 bases, and a stretch of 15 bases separates them.